Below are 28 T cell receptor beta chains sequenced from a single sample in a study of blood T cell repertoires in COVID-19. The repertoire was sequenced with immunoSEQ multiplex PCR; TCRdb's copy has only in-frame clones and lacks some. In the table there are under 300,000 clones, approximately 80% of which are singletons. Specimen: peripheral blood. The source is a woman aged 60-70 years with active or convalescent COVID-19.

This chain connects TRBV5-1 to TRBJ2-6; no clear D. Germline V gives CDR1 SGHRS, CDR2 YFSETQ. Trimming removed 0 bases from V and 1 base from J, with 8 bases in between. The length of the CDR3 is 16 residues. The CDR3 spells CASSLEGRSGANVLTF. CDR3 coding DNA: TGCGCCAGCAGCTTGGAAGGCAGGTCTGGGGCCAACGTCCTGACTTTC.

The V call is TRBV9, the J call TRBJ2-1; 9 nucleotides agree with TRBD1. This CDR3 is 16 amino acids long. The ends lost 0 bases at V and 8 bases at J; junction bases unmatched: 9. Germline assignment: CDR1 SGDLS and CDR2 YYNGEE. Written as DNA, the CDR3 is TGTGCCAGCAGCGTAGGGGGGACAGGGATGGTCGATGAGCAGTTCTTC. Its translation: CASSVGGTGMVDEQFF.

This clone was counted only a few times. The J gene is TRBJ1-3, the V gene TRBV15; D is unresolved. Trimming removed 5 bases from V and 2 bases from J, with 10 bases in between. The CDR3 runs 14 residues. CDR1 and CDR2 (germline): LNHNV, YYDKDF (reference sequence). CDR3: CATSSRTAGNTIYF. The CDR3 DNA reads TGTGCCACCAGCTCGAGGACTGCTGGAAACACCATATATTTT.

This rearrangement joins TRBV19 to TRBJ2-1; D perhaps matches TRBD2 (6 bases). This CDR3 comprises 15 residues. Trimming cost V 1 base and J 3 bases, with 10 bases left between them. CDR1 and CDR2 (germline): LNHDA, SQIVND (reference sequence). CDR3 DNA sequence: TGTGCCAGTAGTATAGCAGCGGGCCACTACAATGAGCAGTTCTTC. Translating gives CASSIAAGHYNEQFF.

As for this clone: The final CDR3 position lacks the conserved phenylalanine or tryptophan, pointing to a likely read error. The DNA is omitted, as the CDR3 cannot be located on it reliably, and the CDR3 follows TCRdb's listing. V gene TRBV7-9 combines with J gene TRBJ2-7; the table calls TRBD2, which could not be checked here. The CDR3 adds up to 8 amino acids, both ends counted. Germline V gene sequence: CDR1 SEHNR, CDR2 FQNEAQ (reference sequence). CDR3 sequence: CASSDTAG.

The V call is TRBV3-1 (or the pseudogene TRBV3-2), the J call TRBJ1-3; TRBD1 matches 8 bases. The CDR3 loop spans 15 amino acids. From germline, CDR1 is LGHDT and CDR2 YNNKEL (reference sequence). V shed 2 bases, J shed 3 bases, and the junction held 3 bases outside the gene matches. CDR3 sequence (DNA): TGTGCCAGCAGCCAACAGACAGGGGTTGGAAACACCATATATTTT. Its protein product is CASSQQTGVGNTIYF.

The chain employs TRBV9 and TRBJ2-2, with D possibly matching TRBD2 (6 bases). CDR3 length: 13 amino acids. V dropped 2 bases and J dropped 4 bases, with 6 bases sitting between them. In germline, CDR1 is SGDLS, CDR2 YYNGEE. The CDR3 loop reads CASSVGGTGELFF. The CDR3 nucleotides are TGTGCCAGCAGCGTGGGGGGCACCGGGGAGCTGTTTTTT. Supplemented by reference TRBV9 and TRBJ2-2, the full variable domain reads DSGVTQTPKHLITATGQRVTLRCSPRSGDLSVYWYQQSLDQGLQFLIQYYNGEERAKGNILERFSAQQFPDLHSELNLSSLELGDSALYFCASSVGGTGELFFGEGSRLTVL.

A few counts support this clone. This chain connects TRBV2 to TRBJ1-3, with a weak D call TRBD1 (5 bases). Deletions cut 8 bases from V and 4 bases from J, with 12 bases between. The CDR3 runs 13 residues. Germline V CDR1 and CDR2: SNHLY, FYNNEI. The CDR3 reads CASSRDSGNTIYF. In DNA, the CDR3 is TGTGCCAGCTCCAGGGATTCCGGAAACACCATATATTTT.

This clone was recorded only once. The chain combines TRBV7-9 with TRBJ2-1, with 9 bases fitting TRBD1. V lost 3 bases and J lost 7; bases outside the gene matches: 4. There are 14 residues in the CDR3. CDR1 and CDR2 from the germline V gene are SEHNR and FQNEAQ (reference sequence). Here the CDR3 DNA reads TGTGCCAGCAGCTTGGACAGGGGAGGGAATGAGCAGTTCTTC. This translates into CASSLDRGGNEQFF.

The CDR3 spells CASSPRTSGVYEQYF. CDR3 sequence (DNA): TGTGCCAGCAGCCCTAGGACTAGCGGGGTCTACGAGCAGTACTTC. The rearrangement links TRBV13 to TRBJ2-7, with 12 bases that match TRBD2. The CDR3 runs 15 residues. Germline CDR1 and CDR2: PRHDT and FYEKMQ (reference sequence). The V and J ends lost 5 bases and 3 bases, in that order; junction bases with no gene match: 5.

This clone was seen a few times. The chain carries TRBV12-3 or TRBV12-4 and TRBJ1-3, with no clear D. With 2 bases removed from V and 7 bases from J, the gap between germline ends came to 9 bases. The CDR3 loop spans 13 amino acids. The CDR3 region has the DNA TGTGCCAGCAGTTTAAGTGATGCGAACACCATATATTTT. Its translation: CASSLSDANTIYF.

This clone came up once. The chain carries TRBV5-4 and TRBJ2-5; 8 positions match TRBD2. After removal of 4 bases from V and 1 base from J, the junction contained 12 bases not matched to a gene. The germline V gene has CDR1 SGHNT and CDR2 YYREEE (reference sequence). The CDR3 consists of 17 residues. CDR3 region: CASSPPASGGFQETQYF. The CDR3 DNA reads TGTGCCAGCAGCCCGCCGGCCAGCGGGGGTTTCCAAGAGACCCAGTACTTC.

The J gene is TRBJ1-2, the V gene TRBV6-5; D unresolved. The CDR3 runs 15 residues. Trimming shortened V by 2 bases and J by 2 bases, and 12 bases separated the two germline ends. Germline values: CDR1 MNHEY, CDR2 SVGAGI. In DNA form, the CDR3 reads TGTGCCAGCAGTTACACTCAAGCCGGGAACTATGGCTACACCTTC. This encodes CASSYTQAGNYGYTF.

As concerns this clone: The junction does not match germline at one end; this may be a read error. J is TRBJ2-3 and V is TRBV7-7, with 8 bases lining up with TRBD2. From germline, CDR1 is SSHAT and CDR2 FNYEAQ (reference sequence). The CDR3 runs to 16 residues. Written as DNA, the CDR3 is TGTGCTAGCAGCTTAGGCCGGGGGGGTAGCACAGATACGCAGTATTTT. Translated, it gives CASSLGRGGSTDTQYF.

Here the CDR3 reads CASSPQGNYGYTF. Here the CDR3 DNA reads TGTGCCAGTAGTCCCCAGGGGAACTATGGCTACACCTTC. The chain couples TRBV19 to TRBJ1-2; D is possibly TRBD1 (6 bases). This CDR3 contains 13 residues. CDR1 is LNHDA and CDR2 is SQIVND in the germline V gene (reference sequence). V lost 5 bases, J lost 2 bases, and 9 bases lay in between.

This clone has only one observation. This chain connects TRBV27 to TRBJ2-7, with 10 bases lining up with TRBD2. V lost 2 bases, J lost 3 bases, and 4 bases stayed unmatched. Germline V gives CDR1 MNHEY, CDR2 SMNVEV (reference sequence). This CDR3 comprises 15 residues. The CDR3 loop reads CASSLTRLAGYEQYF. CDR3 nucleotide sequence: TGTGCCAGCAGTTTAACCCGACTAGCGGGCTACGAGCAGTACTTC.

The chain uses TRBV7-9 and TRBJ2-1; D unresolved. The CDR3 totals 12 residues. Trimming removed 1 base from V and 6 bases from J, with 4 bases in between. From germline, CDR1 is SEHNR and CDR2 FQNEAQ (reference sequence). The CDR3 DNA sequence: TGTGCCAGCAGCTTAGACAGCAATGAGCAGTTCTTC. Its translation: CASSLDSNEQFF.

The chain has TRBV15 and TRBJ2-2; 8 bases map to TRBD1. V shed 5 bases and J 1 base; nucleotides not matched to a gene: 6. CDR1 and CDR2 from the germline V gene are LNHNV and YYDKDF (reference sequence). The CDR3 extends over 16 amino acids. In DNA form, the CDR3 reads TGTGCCACCAGCGAACAGGGGGTCAGGAACACCGGGGAGCTGTTTTTT. Amino acid sequence: CATSEQGVRNTGELFF.

This sequence joins TRBV25-1 and TRBJ2-3; TRBD2 matches at 11 bases. The CDR3 is 18 residues long. V shed 0 bases, J shed 5 bases, and the junction held 10 bases outside the gene matches. CDR1 and CDR2 from the germline V gene are MGHDK and SYGVNS. The CDR3 loop is CASSEYSSSGGKQDTQYF. For the CDR3, the DNA is TGTGCCAGCAGTGAATATTCATCTAGCGGGGGGAAACAAGATACGCAGTATTTT.

The J gene is TRBJ2-1, the V gene TRBV4-1; tentatively, D is TRBD2 (5 bases). The germline CDR1 and CDR2 sequences are MGHRA and YSYEKL. The CDR3 is 18 residues long. V gave up 2 bases and J gave up 0 bases, with 17 bases separating them. The CDR3 DNA reads as TGCGCCAGCAGCCAATCCTCCTCGTCCGGGGACTCCTACAATGAGCAGTTCTTC. This sequence encodes CASSQSSSSGDSYNEQFF.

This clone was seen a few times. The chain couples TRBV6-1 to TRBJ1-6; a possible D gene is TRBD1 (6 bases). The V and J ends lost 3 bases and 2 bases respectively, with 8 bases between them. Germline assignment: CDR1 MNHNS and CDR2 SASEGT. The CDR3 runs to 15 residues. CDR3: CASSDGTTYNSPLHF. The CDR3 DNA is TGTGCCAGCAGTGACGGGACAACCTATAATTCACCCCTCCACTTT.

This clone was seen only once. The chain links TRBV5-1 to TRBJ2-1; TRBD1 might be the D (6 bases). The CDR3 is 16 residues long. Deletions cut 4 bases from V and 7 bases from J, with 21 bases between. Germline V lookup: CDR1 SGHRS, CDR2 YFSETQ. CDR3 sequence reads: CASSLRPGAELNEQFF. The CDR3 DNA follows: TGCGCCAGCAGCCTCCGCCCAGGGGCCGAATTAAATGAGCAGTTCTTC.

This clone was recorded at least ten times. The chain recombines TRBV4-1 with TRBJ2-5; 8 bases are a match to TRBD2. Germline V lookup: CDR1 MGHRA, CDR2 YSYEKL. This CDR3 is built from 15 residues. J was trimmed by 5 bases and V by 0 bases; bases with no gene match: 5. The CDR3 DNA reads TGCGCCAGCAGCCAAGACCGGGGGGGGCGCGAGACCCAGTACTTC. Amino acid sequence: CASSQDRGGRETQYF.

This clone turned up a few times. The chain combines TRBV19 with TRBJ1-2; 9 positions agree with TRBD1. The length of the CDR3 is 16 residues. From germline, CDR1 is LNHDA and CDR2 SQIVND (reference sequence). After removal of 6 bases from V and 4 bases from J, the junction contained 12 bases not matched to a gene. CDR3 sequence reads: CASSGGRDRATYGYTF. The CDR3 DNA follows: TGTGCCAGTAGCGGGGGCCGGGACAGGGCCACCTATGGCTACACCTTC.

The rearrangement joins TRBV18 to TRBJ1-3, with 7 positions matching TRBD1. The CDR3 is made up of 17 amino acids. V lost 3 bases and J lost 0; bases outside the gene matches: 8. Germline V gene data show CDR1 as KGHSH and CDR2 as LQKENI. In DNA form, the CDR3 reads TGTGCCAGCTCACCGATCGTGACAGGGACCTCTGGAAACACCATATATTTT. This sequence encodes CASSPIVTGTSGNTIYF.

CDR3 amino acids: CASMTNRGQGQPQHF. Written as DNA, the CDR3 is TGTGCCAGCATGACGAACAGGGGGCAAGGTCAGCCCCAGCATTTT. The V and J genes are TRBV2 and TRBJ1-5; 9 bases match TRBD1. Trimming cost V 7 bases and J 6 bases; bases outside gene matches: 10. The germline V gene has CDR1 SNHLY and CDR2 FYNNEI. This CDR3 has 15 amino acids.

This clone appeared a few times. Here the CDR3 reads CASSQEGLAGNYEQYF. The CDR3, as DNA: TGCGCCAGCAGCCAAGAAGGGCTAGCGGGGAACTACGAGCAGTACTTC. The chain combines TRBV4-1 with TRBJ2-7; TRBD2 matches 9 bases. The germline V gene has CDR1 MGHRA and CDR2 YSYEKL. V shed 0 bases and J 3 bases; nucleotides not matched to a gene: 6. The CDR3 spans 16 residues.

This clone was seen more than once but under ten times. The V call is TRBV7-8, the J call TRBJ2-7; perhaps TRBD2 as D (5 bases). The CDR3 has 16 residues. V gave up 1 base and J gave up 0 bases, with 13 bases separating them. CDR1 is SGHVS and CDR2 is FQNEAQ in the germline V gene. The CDR3 nucleotides read TGTGCCAGCAGCTTAGATCGGGCGGGTTTCTCCTACGAGCAGTACTTC. This sequence encodes CASSLDRAGFSYEQYF. The complete variable domain, with remaining parts taken from reference TRBV7-8 and TRBJ2-7, reads GAGVSQSPRYKVAKRGQDVALRCDPISGHVSLFWYQQALGQGPEFLTYFQNEAQLDKSGLPSDRFFAERPEGSVSTLKIQRTQQEDSAVYLCASSLDRAGFSYEQYFGPGTRLTVT.